The TCR beta chain described here comes from a study of CD8 T cells in Susac syndrome. Background on the study: Within the sequenced Susac syndrome patient group, about six exhibited active disease and roughly 8 were in remission. When blood was drawn, the patients with Susac syndrome were therapy-naive, on corticosteroids, or on intravenous immunoglobulin alone.

This CDR3 is built from 18 residues. Trimming pared 1 base from V and 1 base from J, leaving 17 bases between. Germline CDR1 and CDR2: LGHDT and YNNKEL (reference sequence). Purification of the CD8+ and CD4+ T cells relied on negative isolation, and TEMRA cells underwent FACS enrichment. The RNA input was roughly 0.45 to 1 ug, and it was reverse transcribed with random hexamers. Amplification of TCR beta CDR3 was carried out by immunoSEQ multiplex PCR, which covered 54 Vbeta and 13 Jbeta segments. TCRdb re-analysed the immunoSEQ multiplex PCR reads in MiXCR, keeping a single row per CDR3 protein. Among about 140,000 distinct CDR3 sequences listed, 95% were seen once.

The chain combines TRBV3-1 with TRBJ2-1; D possibly corresponds to TRBD2 (6 bases). Sequencing input: CD4+ T cells from PBMCs. The sequence came from a human donor with Susac syndrome. The CDR3: CASSQVRKRVRSYNEQFF. CDR3 sequence (DNA): TGTGCCAGCAGCCAAGTACGAAAGCGGGTGAGGTCCTACAATGAGCAGTTCTTC.